The clone carrying this T cell receptor (beta chain) appeared once. The method was immunoSEQ multiplex PCR; TCRdb's version includes in-frame clones alone and lacks a portion of them. The table lists 35,000 to 55,000 clones, just under 95% of them singletons, with approximately 0.5% in the top ten. This record belongs to a study of T cell changes during pregnancy in multiple sclerosis. The sample was CD4+ T cells from peripheral blood mononuclear cells, taken in the third trimester of pregnancy. This TCR was sampled from a female donor with multiple sclerosis, enrolled in a pregnancy study.

Here the CDR3 DNA reads TGTGCCAGCAGCAAAGGATTAGCGGGACCTATCGGGGAGCTGTTTTTT. Amino acids: CASSKGLAGPIGELFF. The J gene is TRBJ2-2, the V gene TRBV5-4; 8 nucleotides agree with TRBD2. Trimming took 4 bases from V and 7 from J; bases not matched to a gene: 12. CDR3 length equals 16 residues. Germline CDR1 is SGHNT and CDR2 is YYREEE (reference sequence). Together with reference TRBV5-4 and TRBJ2-2, the CDR3 gives the full variable domain: ETGVTQSPTHLIKTRGQQVTLRCSSQSGHNTVSWYQQALGQGPQFIFQYYREEENGRGNFPPRFSGLQFPNYSSELNVNALELDDSALYLCASSKGLAGPIGELFFGEGSRLTVL.